Given below is one T cell receptor (beta chain) in context. CDR1 is MNHNY and CDR2 is SVGAGI in the germline V gene (reference sequence). The CDR3 runs 17 residues. Trimming at V came to 1 base and at J to 2 bases, leaving 8 bases not matched to a gene. The sample belongs to a study of T-cell memory formation after mild COVID-19. MiXCR, run by TCRdb on the 5' RACE reads, gives a single entry per CDR3 protein. The table lists 350,000 to 450,000 distinct CDR3 sequences, approximately 20% of them singletons. J is TRBJ2-7 and V is TRBV6-6; 10 nucleotides match TRBD1. The sample taken for sequencing was PBMCs or a T cell subset sorted from them (not recorded which). The source is an adult woman who had mild COVID-19 (a few samples of this study predate the infection). Cell type and time point are not known. The CDR3 DNA reads as TGTGCCAGCAGTTACTTTTGGGGGACAGGGGATACCTACGAGCAGTACTTC. Its translation: CASSYFWGTGDTYEQYF.